The next 32 T cell receptor beta chains were all read from a single sample in a study of CD8 T cells in ankylosing spondylitis. Whole-study findings and limits: Ankylosing spondylitis blood appeared to carry a characteristic TCR beta motif of under ten highly homologous variants.

Their antigens are not known. TCRdb re-called the 5' RACE reads with MiXCR, one entry per CDR3 protein. The sample consists of around 890,000 distinct CDR3 sequences, over 9.5% of them appearing once. The sequenced sample consisted of blood, either unsorted or a sorted T cell fraction (not recorded which). The receptor source for this set is a male donor with ankylosing spondylitis.

This sequence joins TRBV30 and TRBJ1-1; D is unresolved. Germline V gene lookup returns CDR1 GTSNPN and CDR2 SVGIG (reference sequence). CDR3 size: 15 residues. V shed 0 bases and J shed 1 base, with 12 bases lying between them. CDR3 sequence reads: CAWSVKGSANTEAFF. DNA for the CDR3: TGTGCCTGGAGTGTAAAAGGGTCGGCGAACACTGAAGCTTTCTTT.

This clonotype was seen more than once but under ten times. The rearrangement uses TRBV12-5 and TRBJ1-1, with unresolved D. The germline V and J ends were trimmed by 6 bases and 6 bases, with 14 bases remaining between them. Germline CDR1 reads LGHNT; CDR2 reads FRNRAP. The CDR3 extends over 13 amino acids. The CDR3 DNA reads TGTGCTAGTGGCCCGGACGGTGGGGCTGAAGCTTTCTTT. It yields the protein CASGPDGGAEAFF. Variable domain in full (rest from reference TRBV12-5 and TRBJ1-1): DARVTQTPRHKVTEMGQEVTMRCQPILGHNTVFWYRQTMMQGLELLAYFRNRAPLDDSGMPKDRFSAEMPDATLATLKIQPSEPRDSAVYFCASGPDGGAEAFFGQGTRLTVV.

The V call is TRBV7-2, the J call TRBJ2-5; unclear D gene. The CDR3 covers 15 residues. Germline assignment: CDR1 SGHTA and CDR2 FQGNSA. Trimming took off 3 bases at V and 4 bases at J, with 15 bases between the two ends. CDR3 coding DNA: TGTGCCAGCAGCTTCAGCAGTCAAACCCCAGAGACCCAGTACTTC. Its protein product is CASSFSSQTPETQYF.

This clonotype occurred a few times. The gene calls are TRBV30 and TRBJ2-5; TRBD2 might be the D (5 bases). Germline loops: CDR1 GTSNPN, CDR2 SVGIG (reference sequence). V was clipped by 2 bases and J by 3 bases, with 13 bases between them. This CDR3 is built from 14 residues. CDR3 nucleotides: TGTGCCTGGAGTCGAGGGCACGGAGAAGAGACCCAGTACTTC. Translation gives CAWSRGHGEETQYF.

This chain joins TRBV6-5 and TRBJ1-1; D might be TRBD1 (6 bases). Per germline, CDR1 MNHEY and CDR2 SVGAGI. The CDR3 spans 14 residues. The V end lost 4 bases, the J end lost 4 bases, and 13 bases lay between the germline ends. For the CDR3, the DNA is TGTGCCAGCAGTTCGGGGGGGGCCGGCACTGAAGCTTTCTTT. It translates to CASSSGGAGTEAFF.

This clonotype turned up a few times. The J gene is TRBJ2-2, the V gene TRBV6-1; TRBD1 or TRBD2 may be the D gene (6 bases each). Germline CDR1 and CDR2: MNHNS and SASEGT. The CDR3 is 16 amino acids. V was shortened by 7 bases and J by 1 base, with 16 bases between the two germline ends. The CDR3 loop is CASTSPQGLNTGELFF. The CDR3 DNA reads as TGTGCCAGCACTAGCCCACAGGGACTGAACACCGGGGAGCTGTTTTTT.

V usage is TRBV18 and J usage is TRBJ2-6; tentatively, D is TRBD1 (6 bases). Germline assignment: CDR1 KGHSH and CDR2 LQKENI. The V and J ends lost 4 bases and 0 bases respectively, with 7 bases between them. The CDR3 covers 15 residues. The CDR3 is CASSRGPSGANVLTF. CDR3 coding DNA: TGTGCCAGCTCACGGGGGCCCTCTGGGGCCAACGTCCTGACTTTC.

This clonotype has more than one count but fewer than ten. CDR3 amino acids: CASSLAAVWGQETQYF. DNA of the CDR3: TGTGCCAGCAGCTTGGCAGCCGTATGGGGTCAAGAGACCCAGTACTTC. The rearrangement links TRBV7-8 to TRBJ2-5; D gene ambiguous. The CDR3 loop spans 16 amino acids. The germline V gene has CDR1 SGHVS and CDR2 FQNEAQ. Trimming shortened V by 3 bases and J by 2 bases, and 16 bases separated the two germline ends.

This clonotype was observed many times. CDR3 DNA sequence: TGTGCCAGCAGCTTACGCGATGGGAACACTGAAGCTTTCTTT. It is translated as CASSLRDGNTEAFF. The chain has TRBV7-2 and TRBJ1-1; D is undetermined. Looked up from germline, CDR1 is SGHTA and CDR2 is FQGNSA. CDR3 length: 14 amino acids. V gave up 2 bases and J gave up 1 base, with 8 bases separating them.

V usage is TRBV28 and J usage is TRBJ1-4; possibly TRBD1 for D (5 bases). Trimming took 2 bases from V and 8 from J, leaving 15 bases between them. Germline assignment: CDR1 MDHEN and CDR2 SYDVKM. CDR3 length equals 15 residues. The CDR3 DNA follows: TGTGCCAGCAGTTTACGGGGGAGATTCGGCGAAAAACTGTTTTTT. Translating gives CASSLRGRFGEKLFF.

This sequence joins TRBV5-6 and TRBJ2-7; D is perhaps TRBD2 (5 bases). CDR3 length: 16 residues. The V and J ends lost 4 bases and 5 bases respectively, with 22 bases between them. Per germline, CDR1 SGHDT and CDR2 YYEEEE. Here the CDR3 DNA reads TGTGCCAGCAGCCCCGGCGGTCGGGGTACACTACACGAGCAGTACTTC. Protein sequence: CASSPGGRGTLHEQYF.

CDR3 in amino acids: CASSSRRFDEQFF. The CDR3 DNA reads as TGTGCCAGCAGTTCCCGACGGTTCGATGAGCAGTTCTTC. The chain employs TRBV6-5 and TRBJ2-1; D is unresolved. The CDR3 consists of 13 residues. Trimming took off 4 bases at V and 8 bases at J, with 12 bases between the two ends. Germline values: CDR1 MNHEY, CDR2 SVGAGI.

In its sample, this clonotype was seen many times. The chain uses TRBV29-1 and TRBJ2-1, with 14 bases that match TRBD2. V lost 6 bases, J lost 3 bases, and 4 bases stayed unmatched. Germline loops: CDR1 SQVTM, CDR2 ANQGSEA. The CDR3 is 15 residues long. As DNA, the CDR3 is TGCAGCGTCCCAGGGACTAGCGGGAGCTACAATGAGCAGTTCTTC. This sequence encodes CSVPGTSGSYNEQFF.

This clonotype showed up many times. The chain has TRBV12-3 or TRBV12-4 and TRBJ1-2, with 8 bases fitting TRBD1. This CDR3 spans 16 amino acids. The trim removed 4 bases at V and 3 bases at J, leaving 10 bases unmatched. CDR3 sequence reads: CASSSPARGRDYGYTF. Here the CDR3 DNA reads TGTGCCAGCAGTTCCCCGGCCAGGGGGCGGGACTATGGCTACACCTTC.

This clonotype was seen a few times. The chain recombines TRBV7-2 with TRBJ2-1; no firm D call. This CDR3 contains 13 residues. Germline V gene data show CDR1 as SGHTA and CDR2 as FQGNSA. V was shortened by 5 bases and J by 5 bases, with 10 bases between the two germline ends. The CDR3 DNA is TGTGCCAGCAGCCGCTACAGTGACAATGAGCAGTTCTTC. This sequence encodes CASSRYSDNEQFF.

The rearrangement links TRBV6-6 to TRBJ2-7; TRBD1 agrees at 7 bases. The J segment lost 5 bases and the V segment lost 10 bases, leaving 11 bases of the junction unmatched. The CDR3 is made up of 13 amino acids. From germline, CDR1 is MNHNY and CDR2 SVGAGI (reference sequence). The DNA of the CDR3 is TGTGCCACTGCCCCCGGGACAGTCAACGAGCAGTACTTC. Translation gives CATAPGTVNEQYF.

This clonotype came up a few times. The chain's CDR3 is CASSLAPVGYYEQYF. CDR3 coding DNA: TGTGCCAGCAGCTTAGCGCCTGTCGGTTACTACGAGCAGTACTTC. The rearrangement joins TRBV7-2 to TRBJ2-7, with unresolved D. Trimming left V 0 bases short and J 3 bases short, with 12 bases between. The CDR3 consists of 15 residues. The germline V gene has CDR1 SGHTA and CDR2 FQGNSA. The whole variable domain, remainder taken from reference TRBV7-2 and TRBJ2-7, is GAGVSQSPSNKVTEKGKDVELRCDPISGHTALYWYRQSLGQGLEFLIYFQGNSAPDKSGLPSDRFSAERTGGSVSTLTIQRTQQEDSAVYLCASSLAPVGYYEQYFGPGTRLTVT.

This clonotype was seen at least ten times. V and J are TRBV20-1 and TRBJ1-2, with 7 bases matching TRBD1. The CDR3 spans 14 residues. The germline V gene has CDR1 DFQATT and CDR2 SNEGSKA (reference sequence). The J segment lost 8 bases and the V segment lost 0 bases, leaving 9 bases of the junction unmatched. DNA for the CDR3: TGCAGTGCTAGAGAAGGGACAGCTACGGGGGGCTACACCTTC. It codes for CSAREGTATGGYTF.

This sequence joins TRBV6-1 and TRBJ2-2, with 7 positions matching TRBD1. From germline, CDR1 is MNHNS and CDR2 SASEGT. Trimming took 6 bases from V and 4 from J; bases not matched to a gene: 8. The CDR3 totals 15 residues. The DNA for the CDR3 is TGTGCCAGCAGACACCGGGACAGACTCACCGGGGAGCTGTTTTTT. Translation: CASRHRDRLTGELFF.

The rearrangement joins TRBV7-9 to TRBJ2-3, with TRBD2 matching 8 bases. Germline V gene sequence: CDR1 SEHNR, CDR2 FQNEAQ (reference sequence). Trimming removed 5 bases from V and 4 bases from J; junction bases left unmatched: 5. This CDR3 contains 14 residues. The CDR3 protein is CASSHSGRADTQYF. CDR3 DNA sequence: TGTGCCAGCAGCCATTCCGGGAGGGCAGATACGCAGTATTTT.

The chain couples TRBV11-3 to TRBJ2-2, with TRBD2 matching over 11 bases. Germline values: CDR1 SGHNT, CDR2 YENEEA. Losses at the gene ends were 2 bases for V and 7 bases for J; bases not matched to a gene: 6. The CDR3 extends over 16 amino acids. As DNA, the CDR3 is TGTGCCAGCAGCTTACTAGCGGGAGGTGTAAGCGGGGAGCTGTTTTTT. Translating it yields CASSLLAGGVSGELFF.

This clonotype was seen a few times. The chain combines TRBV6-1 with TRBJ2-1, with 8 bases lining up with TRBD1. CDR1 and CDR2 from the germline V gene are MNHNS and SASEGT. V shed 6 bases and J 2 bases; nucleotides not matched to a gene: 6. The CDR3 spans 15 residues. CDR3 DNA sequence: TGTGCCAGCAGGCGACAGGGGTGGACCTACAATGAGCAGTTCTTC. Protein: CASRRQGWTYNEQFF.

This clonotype has a handful of counts. The chain combines TRBV11-1 with TRBJ2-6; weak D call: TRBD1 (6 bases). This CDR3 has 18 amino acids. Deletions cut 5 bases from V and 0 bases from J, with 17 bases between. Germline CDR1 is SGHAT and CDR2 is FQDESV (reference sequence). CDR3 nucleotides: TGTGCCAGCAGCGGATCCGGGACATGGGACTCTGGGGCCAACGTCCTGACTTTC. Its protein is CASSGSGTWDSGANVLTF.

This clonotype has more than one count but fewer than ten. This chain uses TRBV10-3 with TRBJ2-7; D remains ambiguous. V shed 5 bases and J shed 6 bases, with 14 bases lying between them. CDR1 is ENHRY and CDR2 is SYGVKD in the germline V gene. This CDR3 is built from 13 residues. The CDR3 loop reads CAISPTKTGEQYF. The CDR3 DNA is TGTGCCATCAGTCCGACCAAAACGGGCGAGCAGTACTTC.

Remarks on this clonotype: A much bigger clone sits one base away, suggesting this may be a read error. The rearrangement uses TRBV29-1 and TRBJ2-1; TRBD2 agrees at 9 bases. This CDR3 region has 14 residues. The V and J ends lost 8 bases and 7 bases, in that order; junction bases with no gene match: 12. Germline CDR1 and CDR2: SQVTM and ANQGSEA. The CDR3 loop reads CSIAPGLARNEQFF. CDR3 DNA: TGCAGCATTGCACCGGGACTAGCACGTAATGAGCAGTTCTTC.

V is TRBV5-6 and J is TRBJ2-1; a possible D gene is TRBD2 (5 bases). Germline CDR1 reads SGHDT; CDR2 reads YYEEEE. The CDR3 is made up of 14 amino acids. V was shortened by 0 bases and J by 6 bases, with 10 bases between the two germline ends. The CDR3 sequence is CASSLALDFNEQFF. CDR3 DNA sequence: TGTGCCAGCAGCTTGGCACTAGACTTCAATGAGCAGTTCTTC.

This sequence joins TRBV5-1 and TRBJ1-1, with 8 nucleotides matching TRBD1. The junction had 11 bases not matched to a gene; V was cut back by 4 bases and J by 3 bases. The CDR3 runs to 16 residues. Germline V gene sequence: CDR1 SGHRS, CDR2 YFSETQ. Here the CDR3 DNA reads TGCGCCAGCAGCGAACAGGGGGTCGGGTTGGACACTGAAGCTTTCTTT. Protein sequence: CASSEQGVGLDTEAFF.

The chain employs TRBV7-9 and TRBJ1-1, with D unresolved. Between the trimmed V and J ends, which lost 1 base and 5 bases, there was a span of 11 bases. The CDR3 covers 14 residues. In germline, CDR1 is SEHNR, CDR2 FQNEAQ (reference sequence). The CDR3 region is CASSLGSEGTEAFF. The CDR3 DNA follows: TGTGCCAGCAGCTTAGGGTCCGAAGGAACTGAAGCTTTCTTT.

This clonotype was found a few times. In DNA form, the CDR3 reads TGCAGTTCCCGGGACAGAAATTCACCCCTCCACTTT. Translating it yields CSSRDRNSPLHF. The rearrangement joins TRBV20-1 to TRBJ1-6; 7 bases agree with TRBD1. Germline loops: CDR1 DFQATT, CDR2 SNEGSKA (reference sequence). V lost 8 bases, J lost 7 bases, and 5 bases stayed unmatched. The CDR3 loop spans 12 amino acids.

This clonotype was recorded a few times. The chain employs TRBV29-1 and TRBJ1-2, with 7 bases matching TRBD1. Trimming at V came to 4 bases and at J to 7 bases, leaving 6 bases not matched to a gene. CDR3 length: 12 residues. Per germline, CDR1 SQVTM and CDR2 ANQGSEA. The CDR3 region is CSVGRQGGGYTF. CDR3 DNA: TGCAGCGTTGGTCGGCAGGGGGGTGGCTACACCTTC.

V usage is TRBV11-2 and J usage is TRBJ2-1; D unresolved. Trimming took 2 bases from V and 0 from J, leaving 17 bases between them. This CDR3 has 18 amino acids. Germline V lookup: CDR1 SGHAT, CDR2 FQNNGV. DNA of the CDR3: TGTGCCAGCAGCTTACACCTAGTGAGCGCGAGCTCCTACAATGAGCAGTTCTTC. The encoded protein is CASSLHLVSASSYNEQFF.

The V gene is TRBV7-8, the J gene TRBJ2-7; TRBD2 aligns across 7 bases. Germline lookup yields CDR1 SGHVS and CDR2 FQNEAQ. This CDR3 has 15 amino acids. With 3 bases clipped from V and 2 bases from J, the junction kept 7 bases outside the gene matches. The CDR3 coding sequence is TGTGCCAGCAGCTTTCACCTAGCGGTCCCCTACGAGCAGTACTTC. Protein: CASSFHLAVPYEQYF.